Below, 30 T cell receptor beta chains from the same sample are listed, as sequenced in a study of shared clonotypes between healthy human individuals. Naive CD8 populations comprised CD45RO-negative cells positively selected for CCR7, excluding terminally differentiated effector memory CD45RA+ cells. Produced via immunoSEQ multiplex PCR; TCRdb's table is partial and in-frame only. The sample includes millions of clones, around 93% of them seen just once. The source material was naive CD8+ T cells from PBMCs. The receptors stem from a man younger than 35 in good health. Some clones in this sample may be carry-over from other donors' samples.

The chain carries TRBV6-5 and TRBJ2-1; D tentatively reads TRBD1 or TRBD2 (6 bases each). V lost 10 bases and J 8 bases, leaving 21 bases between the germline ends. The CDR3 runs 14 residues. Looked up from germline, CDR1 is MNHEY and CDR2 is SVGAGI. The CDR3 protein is CATQPRGPRDEQFF. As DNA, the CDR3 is TGTGCCACGCAGCCCCGGGGGCCGAGGGATGAGCAGTTCTTC.

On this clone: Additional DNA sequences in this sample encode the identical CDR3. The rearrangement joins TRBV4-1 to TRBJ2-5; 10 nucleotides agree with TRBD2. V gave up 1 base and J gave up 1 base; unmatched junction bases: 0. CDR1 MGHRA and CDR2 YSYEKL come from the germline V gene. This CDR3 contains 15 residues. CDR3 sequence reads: CASSQGLAGQETQYF. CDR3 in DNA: TGCGCCAGCAGCCAAGGACTAGCGGGCCAAGAGACCCAGTACTTC.

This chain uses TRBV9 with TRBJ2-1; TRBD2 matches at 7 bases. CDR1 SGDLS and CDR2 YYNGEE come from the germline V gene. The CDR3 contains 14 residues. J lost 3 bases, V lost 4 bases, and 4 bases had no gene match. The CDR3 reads CASSLGDYYNEQFF. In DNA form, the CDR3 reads TGTGCCAGCAGCCTAGGGGACTACTACAATGAGCAGTTCTTC.

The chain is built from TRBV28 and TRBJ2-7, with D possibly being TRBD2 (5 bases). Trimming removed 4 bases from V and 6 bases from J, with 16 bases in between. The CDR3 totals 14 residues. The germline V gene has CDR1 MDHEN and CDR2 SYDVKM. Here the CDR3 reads CASSSGLLRGEQYF. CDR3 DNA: TGTGCCAGCAGTTCCGGACTGCTTCGGGGCGAGCAGTACTTC.

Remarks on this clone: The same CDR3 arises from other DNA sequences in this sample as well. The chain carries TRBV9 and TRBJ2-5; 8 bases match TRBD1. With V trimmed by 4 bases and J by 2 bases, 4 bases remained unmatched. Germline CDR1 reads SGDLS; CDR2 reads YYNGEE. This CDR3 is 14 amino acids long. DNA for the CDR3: TGTGCCAGCAGCCGAGGGACAGGTCAAGAGACCCAGTACTTC. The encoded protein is CASSRGTGQETQYF.

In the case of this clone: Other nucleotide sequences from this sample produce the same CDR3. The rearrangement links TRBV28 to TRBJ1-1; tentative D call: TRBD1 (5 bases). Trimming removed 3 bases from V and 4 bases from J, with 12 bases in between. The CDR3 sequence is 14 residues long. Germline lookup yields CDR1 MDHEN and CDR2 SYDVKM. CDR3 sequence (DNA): TGTGCCAGCAGTTTGAGGGGCGCCGGCACTGAAGCTTTCTTT. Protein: CASSLRGAGTEAFF.

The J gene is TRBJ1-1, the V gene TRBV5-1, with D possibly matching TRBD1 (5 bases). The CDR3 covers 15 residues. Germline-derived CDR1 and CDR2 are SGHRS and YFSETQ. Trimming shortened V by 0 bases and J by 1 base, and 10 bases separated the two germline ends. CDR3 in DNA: TGCGCCAGCAGCTTGGCCATTGGGACGAACACTGAAGCTTTCTTT. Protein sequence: CASSLAIGTNTEAFF. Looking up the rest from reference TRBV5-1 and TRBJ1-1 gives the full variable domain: KAGVTQTPRYLIKTRGQQVTLSCSPISGHRSVSWYQQTPGQGLQFLFEYFSETQRNKGNFPGRFSGRQFSNSRSEMNVSTLELGDSALYLCASSLAIGTNTEAFFGQGTRLTVV.

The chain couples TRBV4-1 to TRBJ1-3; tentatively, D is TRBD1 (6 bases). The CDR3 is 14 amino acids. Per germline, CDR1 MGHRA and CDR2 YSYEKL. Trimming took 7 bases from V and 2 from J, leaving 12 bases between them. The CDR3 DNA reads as TGCGCCAGCAAGGGGGACCTTACTGGAAACACCATATATTTT. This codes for CASKGDLTGNTIYF.

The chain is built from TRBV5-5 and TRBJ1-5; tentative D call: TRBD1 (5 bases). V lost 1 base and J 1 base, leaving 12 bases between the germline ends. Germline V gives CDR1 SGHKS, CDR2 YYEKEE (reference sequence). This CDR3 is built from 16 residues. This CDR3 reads CASSLWGPRSNQPQHF. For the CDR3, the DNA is TGTGCCAGCAGCTTGTGGGGCCCGCGGAGCAATCAGCCCCAGCATTTT.

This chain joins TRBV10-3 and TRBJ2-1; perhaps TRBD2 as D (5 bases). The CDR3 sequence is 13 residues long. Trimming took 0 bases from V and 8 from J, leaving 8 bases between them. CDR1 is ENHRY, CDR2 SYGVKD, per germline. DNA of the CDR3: TGTGCCATCAGTGAGTCTAACGGGGATGAGCAGTTCTTC. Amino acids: CAISESNGDEQFF.

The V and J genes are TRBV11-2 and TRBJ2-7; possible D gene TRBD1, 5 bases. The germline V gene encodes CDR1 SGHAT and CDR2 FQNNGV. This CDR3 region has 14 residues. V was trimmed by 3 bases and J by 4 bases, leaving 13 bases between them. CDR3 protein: CASSLVQGGYEQYF. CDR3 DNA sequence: TGTGCCAGCAGCTTGGTCCAGGGTGGGTACGAGCAGTACTTC.

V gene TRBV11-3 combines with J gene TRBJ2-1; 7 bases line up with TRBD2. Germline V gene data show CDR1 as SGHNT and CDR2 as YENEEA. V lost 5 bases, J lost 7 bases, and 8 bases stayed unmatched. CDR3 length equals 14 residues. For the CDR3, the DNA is TGTGCCAGCAGCCCTCGGGCGGGAGTAAATGAGCAGTTCTTC. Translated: CASSPRAGVNEQFF.

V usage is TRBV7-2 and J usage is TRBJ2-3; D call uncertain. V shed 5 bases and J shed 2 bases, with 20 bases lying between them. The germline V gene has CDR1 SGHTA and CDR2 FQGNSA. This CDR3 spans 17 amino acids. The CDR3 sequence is CASSLLMWLETTDTQYF. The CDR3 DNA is TGTGCCAGCAGCCTCCTGATGTGGCTGGAGACCACAGATACGCAGTATTTT.

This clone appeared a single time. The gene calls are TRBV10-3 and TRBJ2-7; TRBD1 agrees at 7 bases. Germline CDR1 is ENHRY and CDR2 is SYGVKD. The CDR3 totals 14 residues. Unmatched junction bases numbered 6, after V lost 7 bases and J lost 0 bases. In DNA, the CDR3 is TGTGCCATCAACAGGGGTTGGGGCTCCTACGAGCAGTACTTC. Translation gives CAINRGWGSYEQYF.

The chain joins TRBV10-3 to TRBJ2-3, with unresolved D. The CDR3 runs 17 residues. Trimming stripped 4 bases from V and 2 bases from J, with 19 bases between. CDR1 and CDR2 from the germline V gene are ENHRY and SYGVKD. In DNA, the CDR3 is TGTGCCATCAGTGTTAGCCTTAGGGCGGCCAACACAGATACGCAGTATTTT. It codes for CAISVSLRAANTDTQYF.

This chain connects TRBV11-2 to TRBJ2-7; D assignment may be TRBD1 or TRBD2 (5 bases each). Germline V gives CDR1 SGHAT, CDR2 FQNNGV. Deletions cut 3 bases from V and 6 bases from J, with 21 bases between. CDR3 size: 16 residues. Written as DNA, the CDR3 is TGTGCCAGCAGCTTTGGGGCGGGTAGAGTTTATGGCGAGCAGTACTTC. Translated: CASSFGAGRVYGEQYF.

CDR3 bases: TGTGCCAGCAGCGTCGTCACTCTTTACAATGAGCAGTTCTTC. The encoded protein is CASSVVTLYNEQFF. This rearrangement joins TRBV9 to TRBJ2-1; D ambiguous. Germline V gene sequence: CDR1 SGDLS, CDR2 YYNGEE. The CDR3 covers 14 residues. V was trimmed by 2 bases and J by 4 bases, leaving 10 bases between them. Combining the CDR3 with reference TRBV9 and TRBJ2-1 gives the whole variable domain DSGVTQTPKHLITATGQRVTLRCSPRSGDLSVYWYQQSLDQGLQFLIQYYNGEERAKGNILERFSAQQFPDLHSELNLSSLELGDSALYFCASSVVTLYNEQFFGPGTRLTVL.

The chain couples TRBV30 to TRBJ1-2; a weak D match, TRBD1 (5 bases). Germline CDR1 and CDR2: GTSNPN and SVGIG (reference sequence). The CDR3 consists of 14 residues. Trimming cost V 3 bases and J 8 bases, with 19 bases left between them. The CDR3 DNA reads TGTGCCTGGAGGGGACGAACCTGGCGAGAAGGCTACACCTTC. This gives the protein CAWRGRTWREGYTF.

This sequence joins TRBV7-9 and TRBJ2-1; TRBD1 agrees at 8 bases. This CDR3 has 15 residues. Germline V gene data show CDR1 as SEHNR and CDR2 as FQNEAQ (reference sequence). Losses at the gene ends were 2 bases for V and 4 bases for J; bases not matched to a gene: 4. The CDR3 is CASSLRDRRYNEQFF. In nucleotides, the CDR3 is TGTGCCAGCAGCTTAAGGGACAGGAGATACAATGAGCAGTTCTTC.

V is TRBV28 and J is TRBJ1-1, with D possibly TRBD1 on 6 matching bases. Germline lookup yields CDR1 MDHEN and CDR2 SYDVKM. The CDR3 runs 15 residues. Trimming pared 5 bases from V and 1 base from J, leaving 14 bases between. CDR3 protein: CASSLGGSWNTEAFF. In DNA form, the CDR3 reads TGTGCCAGCAGTCTAGGGGGTTCCTGGAACACTGAAGCTTTCTTT.

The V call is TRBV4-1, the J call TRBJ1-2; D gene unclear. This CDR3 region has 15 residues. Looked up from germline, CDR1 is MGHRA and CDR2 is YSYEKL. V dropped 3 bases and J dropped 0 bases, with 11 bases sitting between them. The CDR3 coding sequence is TGCGCCAGCAGCCACCGAACCAACTCTAACTATGGCTACACCTTC. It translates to CASSHRTNSNYGYTF.

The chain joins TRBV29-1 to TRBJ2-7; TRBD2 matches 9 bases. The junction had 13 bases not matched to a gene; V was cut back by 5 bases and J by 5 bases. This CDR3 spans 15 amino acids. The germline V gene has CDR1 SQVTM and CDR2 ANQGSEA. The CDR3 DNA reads TGCAGCGTTAGAGGGGCGGGAGGGCCTTCCGACGAGCAGTACTTC. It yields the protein CSVRGAGGPSDEQYF.

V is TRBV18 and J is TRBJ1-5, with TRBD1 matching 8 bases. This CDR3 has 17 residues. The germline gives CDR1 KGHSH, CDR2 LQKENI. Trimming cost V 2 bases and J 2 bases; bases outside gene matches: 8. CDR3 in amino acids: CASSPVDRAVGNQPQHF. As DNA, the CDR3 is TGTGCCAGCTCACCAGTGGACAGGGCGGTTGGCAATCAGCCCCAGCATTTT. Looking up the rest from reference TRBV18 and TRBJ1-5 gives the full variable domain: NAGVMQNPRHLVRRRGQEARLRCSPMKGHSHVYWYRQLPEEGLKFMVYLQKENIIDESGMPKERFSAEFPKEGPSILRIQQVVRGDSAAYFCASSPVDRAVGNQPQHFGDGTRLSIL.

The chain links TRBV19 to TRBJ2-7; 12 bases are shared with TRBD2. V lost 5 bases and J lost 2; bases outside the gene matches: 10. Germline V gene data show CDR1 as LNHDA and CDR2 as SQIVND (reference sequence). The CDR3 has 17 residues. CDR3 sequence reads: CASSYLAGGPSAYEQYF. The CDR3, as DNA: TGTGCCAGTAGTTACCTAGCGGGAGGGCCCAGCGCCTACGAGCAGTACTTC.

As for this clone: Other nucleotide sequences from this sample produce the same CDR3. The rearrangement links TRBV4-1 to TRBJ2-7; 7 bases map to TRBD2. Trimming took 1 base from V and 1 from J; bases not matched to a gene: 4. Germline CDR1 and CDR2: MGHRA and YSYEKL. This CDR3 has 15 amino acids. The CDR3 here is CASSQVPSGSYEQYF. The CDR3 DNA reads TGCGCCAGCAGCCAAGTTCCTAGCGGATCCTACGAGCAGTACTTC.

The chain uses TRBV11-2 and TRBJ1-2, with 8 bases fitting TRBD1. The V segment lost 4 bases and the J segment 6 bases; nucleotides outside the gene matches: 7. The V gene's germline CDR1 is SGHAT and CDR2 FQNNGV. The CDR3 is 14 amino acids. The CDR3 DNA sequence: TGTGCCAGCAGCTACGACAGGGGAAGCGATGGCTACACCTTC. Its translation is CASSYDRGSDGYTF.

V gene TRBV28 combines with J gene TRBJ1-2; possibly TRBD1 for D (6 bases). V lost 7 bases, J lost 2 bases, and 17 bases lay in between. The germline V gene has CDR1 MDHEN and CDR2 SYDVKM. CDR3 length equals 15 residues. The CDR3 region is CASTTRQELNYGYTF. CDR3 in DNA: TGTGCCAGCACCACCAGACAGGAGCTAAACTATGGCTACACCTTC.

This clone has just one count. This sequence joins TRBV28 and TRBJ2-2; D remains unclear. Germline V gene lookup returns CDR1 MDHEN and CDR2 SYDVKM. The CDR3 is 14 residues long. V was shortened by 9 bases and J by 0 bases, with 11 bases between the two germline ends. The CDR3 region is CASQRLANTGELFF. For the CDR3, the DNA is TGTGCCAGTCAGAGACTTGCGAACACCGGGGAGCTGTTTTTT.

For the CDR3, the DNA is TGTGCCAGCAGCGTAGCAGGGGGTACAAGAGGAGCTTTCTTT. This codes for CASSVAGGTRGAFF. This chain uses TRBV9 with TRBJ1-1; 7 positions agree with TRBD1. This CDR3 comprises 14 residues. In germline, CDR1 is SGDLS, CDR2 YYNGEE. Unmatched junction bases numbered 9, after V lost 0 bases and J lost 10 bases. Full variable domain (rest looked up from reference TRBV9 and TRBJ1-1): DSGVTQTPKHLITATGQRVTLRCSPRSGDLSVYWYQQSLDQGLQFLIQYYNGEERAKGNILERFSAQQFPDLHSELNLSSLELGDSALYFCASSVAGGTRGAFFGQGTRLTVV.

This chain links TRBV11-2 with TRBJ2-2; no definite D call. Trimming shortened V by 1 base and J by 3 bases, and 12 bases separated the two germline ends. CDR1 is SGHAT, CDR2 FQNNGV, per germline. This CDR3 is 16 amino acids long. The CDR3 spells CASSLAPLVDTGELFF. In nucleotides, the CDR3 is TGTGCCAGCAGCTTAGCGCCTTTGGTTGACACCGGGGAGCTGTTTTTT.